This TCR beta chain was obtained from a study of tumor and adjacent non-tumor tissue in lung cancer. Study background: Samples averaged around 3.9 million productive TCRbeta reads each. General study findings and limits: Top 100 clones took a larger repertoire share in normal lung. Tumor TCR diversity, when higher, was linked to shorter survival. Compared with tumor, normal lung showed significantly lower TCR diversity.

This clonotype was seen only once. What it recognizes is unknown. Relative to the germline gene, one junction end is altered; a read error may explain this. The CDR3 totals 13 residues. Germline CDR1 reads SQVTM; CDR2 reads ANQGSEA. Three rounds of nested PCR, following a modified ARM-PCR protocol, produced the TCRbeta library. One entry per CDR3 protein, called by TCRdb with MiXCR from the multiplex PCR reads. The profile covers 75,000 to 80,000 distinct CDR3 sequences, with 80% appearing a single time and roughly 14% taken by the ten largest. RNA was extracted from bulk tissue without any cell sorting.

This TCR was recovered from a woman in her fifties or sixties with non-small cell lung cancer. The J gene is TRBJ2-3, the V gene TRBV29-1; 8 bases fit TRBD2. Specimen: lung tumor tissue. The CDR3 DNA is TGCAGAGTTGCGGGGGGTGTCACAGATACGCAGTATTTT. This sequence encodes CRVAGGVTDTQYF.